This TCR beta chain stems from a study of cytomegalovirus exposure and HLA in healthy donors. Amplification used 60 Vbeta primers and 13 Jbeta primers. Profiling relied on immunoSEQ multiplex PCR, and the TCRdb table lists in-frame clones only, not all of them. The sample has 150,000 to 200,000 clones, approximately 80% seen once; the top ten hold 13% to 15%. This receptor was identified in a woman aged 40 to 55 in good health and CMV-seronegative. Sample: PBMCs.

CDR3 in amino acids: CSGALGQGYEQYF. The CDR3 nucleotides are TGCAGCGGGGCCCTAGGACAGGGCTACGAGCAGTACTTC. This rearrangement joins TRBV29-1 to TRBJ2-7; 8 nucleotides match TRBD1. V gave up 7 bases and J gave up 3 bases; unmatched junction bases: 8. The CDR3 totals 13 residues. Germline loops: CDR1 SQVTM, CDR2 ANQGSEA.